The 21 T cell receptor beta chains reported below all come from one sample, sequenced in a study of Graves' ophthalmopathy and Graves' hyperthyroidism. The sequenced template was RNA, covering the TCR beta CDR3 region. Second-round multiplex PCR came after a first-round RT-PCR that employed HTBI primers. TCRdb fed the multiplex PCR reads into MiXCR, producing one record per CDR3 protein. The sample consists of about 620,000 distinct CDR3 sequences, about a fifth of them appearing once. Material for sequencing was peripheral blood. Every receptor here comes from a woman aged 18-30 years with stable Graves' hyperthyroidism. Some clones in this sample may be carry-over from other donors' samples.

The V and J genes are TRBV28 and TRBJ1-5; 7 nucleotides match TRBD1. V was pared by 6 bases and J by 1 base, with 9 bases of the junction left unmatched. Looked up from germline, CDR1 is MDHEN and CDR2 is SYDVKM. There are 16 residues in the CDR3. For the CDR3, the DNA is TGTGCCAGCAGCCCACGATCACAGGGGAGCAATCAGCCCCAGCATTTT. Protein: CASSPRSQGSNQPQHF. The full variable domain, in which reference TRBV28 and TRBJ1-5 provide the parts outside the CDR3, is DVKVTQSSRYLVKRTGEKVFLECVQDMDHENMFWYRQDPGLGLRLIYFSYDVKMKEKGDIPEGYSVSREKKERFSLILESASTNQTSMYLCASSPRSQGSNQPQHFGDGTRLSIL.

Ten or more counts support this clonotype. The chain carries TRBV15 and TRBJ1-3, with D tentatively TRBD1 (5 bases). Trimming stripped 0 bases from V and 5 bases from J, with 17 bases between. Per germline, CDR1 LNHNV and CDR2 YYDKDF (reference sequence). This CDR3 has 17 amino acids. CDR3 protein: CATSRDPRVASRNTIYF. The CDR3 nucleotides are TGTGCCACCAGCAGAGATCCCAGGGTTGCTTCTCGAAACACCATATATTTT.

This clonotype was picked up many times. The chain employs TRBV5-5 and TRBJ2-5, with 8 bases that match TRBD1. The CDR3 contains 14 residues. V was clipped by 5 bases and J by 3 bases; unmatched bases: 6. Germline V lookup: CDR1 SGHKS, CDR2 YYEKEE (reference sequence). The CDR3 reads CASSYRGEEETQYF. In nucleotides, the CDR3 is TGTGCCAGCAGTTACAGGGGGGAAGAAGAGACCCAGTACTTC.

CDR3 region: CASSGLVQETQYF. CDR3 nucleotide sequence: TGTGCCAGCAGTGGGCTGGTTCAAGAGACCCAGTACTTC. The chain uses TRBV6-1 and TRBJ2-5; D unclear. The germline V gene has CDR1 MNHNS and CDR2 SASEGT. The length of the CDR3 is 13 residues. V was cut by 4 bases and J by 2 bases, with 8 bases left in between.

This clonotype appeared a few times. The chain is built from TRBV6-1 and TRBJ1-2, with D possibly TRBD1 on 6 matching bases. V dropped 7 bases and J dropped 4 bases, with 19 bases sitting between them. The CDR3 runs 15 residues. Germline-derived CDR1 and CDR2 are MNHNS and SASEGT. CDR3 sequence: CASTRQDKWTYGYTF. DNA for the CDR3: TGTGCCAGCACTCGACAGGATAAGTGGACCTATGGCTACACCTTC.

Concerning this clonotype: A much more abundant neighbour one base away suggests this may be a read error. V and J are TRBV12-3 or TRBV12-4 and TRBJ2-5, with TRBD2 identical over 7 bases. The trim removed 6 bases at V and 2 bases at J, leaving 3 bases unmatched. The CDR3 is 13 residues long. CDR3: CASSKAGQETQYF. CDR3 nucleotide sequence: TGTGCCAGCAGCAAAGCGGGGCAAGAGACCCAGTACTTC.

The chain uses TRBV5-1 and TRBJ2-7, with 9 positions matching TRBD1. The CDR3 covers 15 residues. J was trimmed by 3 bases and V by 0 bases; bases with no gene match: 4. Germline lookup yields CDR1 SGHRS and CDR2 YFSETQ. In DNA form, the CDR3 reads TGCGCCAGCAGCTTGGTACAGGGGGCGAACTACGAGCAGTACTTC. Its translation is CASSLVQGANYEQYF.

This clonotype has a handful of counts. The gene calls are TRBV6-1 and TRBJ2-2; TRBD1 matches at 12 bases. CDR1 and CDR2 (germline): MNHNS, SASEGT. Trimming removed 5 bases from V and 7 bases from J; junction bases left unmatched: 8. The CDR3 length is 16 residues. CDR3 nucleotide sequence: TGTGCCAGCAGTCCTTCGGGACAGGGGGCAAGCGGGGAGCTGTTTTTT. The encoded protein is CASSPSGQGASGELFF.

The chain combines TRBV7-2 with TRBJ1-2; D is perhaps TRBD1 (5 bases). Germline V gene data show CDR1 as SGHTA and CDR2 as FQGNSA. V was pared by 4 bases and J by 1 base, with 10 bases between. This CDR3 comprises 14 residues. As DNA, the CDR3 is TGTGCCAGCAGCTCCCCCGACAGTAACTATGGCTACACCTTC. It encodes CASSSPDSNYGYTF.

This clonotype was observed at least ten times. CDR3 coding DNA: TGTGCCAGCAGCTATAGAGGAGAGACCCAGTACTTC. Translation: CASSYRGETQYF. This sequence joins TRBV7-2 and TRBJ2-5; no clear D. The V gene lost 4 bases and the J gene lost 4 bases, with 7 bases spanning the gap. This CDR3 spans 12 amino acids. The germline gives CDR1 SGHTA, CDR2 FQGNSA.

The chain couples TRBV28 to TRBJ1-1, with D unresolved. V gave up 3 bases and J gave up 4 bases, with 9 bases separating them. The CDR3 extends over 13 amino acids. Looked up from germline, CDR1 is MDHEN and CDR2 is SYDVKM. CDR3 loop: CASSFSTGTEAFF. CDR3 coding DNA: TGTGCCAGCAGTTTTTCAACGGGCACTGAAGCTTTCTTT.

The V call is TRBV30, the J call TRBJ2-5; D possibly matches TRBD1 or TRBD2 (5 bases each). This CDR3 is built from 13 residues. The germline V gene encodes CDR1 GTSNPN and CDR2 SVGIG (reference sequence). V was cut by 8 bases and J by 5 bases, with 18 bases left in between. Here the CDR3 DNA reads TGTGCCGGGGGAACCGGGCGGGCTGAGACCCAGTACTTC. Translated: CAGGTGRAETQYF.

The chain carries TRBV4-1 and TRBJ2-5; D possibly corresponds to TRBD2 (7 bases). This CDR3 is 17 amino acids long. In germline, CDR1 is MGHRA, CDR2 YSYEKL. Trimming cost V 4 bases and J 4 bases, with 22 bases left between them. CDR3 region: CASSPDVGGLVGETQYF. CDR3 sequence (DNA): TGCGCCAGCAGCCCCGATGTGGGGGGGCTTGTAGGAGAGACCCAGTACTTC.

The J gene is TRBJ2-7, the V gene TRBV7-3, with D uncertain. Germline lookup yields CDR1 SGHTA and CDR2 FQGTGA. The V gene lost 2 bases and the J gene lost 5 bases, with 10 bases spanning the gap. The CDR3 consists of 13 residues. The DNA of the CDR3 is TGTGCCAGCAGCTTACGGGCGTTTGACGAGCAGTACTTC. Protein: CASSLRAFDEQYF.

This clonotype was recorded many times. V is TRBV12-3 or TRBV12-4 and J is TRBJ2-5; 15 bases line up with TRBD2. The length of the CDR3 is 16 residues. J gave up 5 bases and V 6 bases, and 7 bases lay outside the gene matches. DNA for the CDR3: TGTGCCAGCAGCCCGGGACTAGCGGGGGGCCGGGAGACCCAGTACTTC. Amino acid sequence: CASSPGLAGGRETQYF.

The chain has TRBV20-1 and TRBJ1-6; D is ambiguous. Trimming stripped 5 bases from V and 0 bases from J, with 17 bases between. The CDR3 is made up of 17 amino acids. Germline V gene data show CDR1 as DFQATT and CDR2 as SNEGSKA (reference sequence). CDR3 in amino acids: CSAPMTYQSSYNSPLHF. CDR3 coding DNA: TGCAGTGCTCCCATGACATACCAGAGCTCCTATAATTCACCCCTCCACTTT.

The chain uses TRBV19 and TRBJ2-7; D gene unclear. Germline V gene sequence: CDR1 LNHDA, CDR2 SQIVND (reference sequence). The CDR3 loop spans 11 amino acids. V lost 3 bases and J lost 5, with 5 bases in between. The CDR3 loop is CASSIRDEQYF. The CDR3 DNA reads as TGTGCCAGTAGTATCCGGGACGAGCAGTACTTC.

This clonotype has ten or more counts. The chain couples TRBV27 to TRBJ2-7; a possible D gene is TRBD1 (6 bases). The CDR3 extends over 14 amino acids. V lost 4 bases to trimming and J lost 0 bases, with 10 bases between them. The V gene's germline CDR1 is MNHEY and CDR2 SMNVEV (reference sequence). The chain's CDR3 is CASSSGHNSYEQYF. In DNA form, the CDR3 reads TGTGCCAGCAGTTCGGGACACAACTCCTACGAGCAGTACTTC.

The J gene is TRBJ2-7, the V gene TRBV28; D gene ambiguous. Trimming shortened V by 10 bases and J by 3 bases, and 16 bases separated the two germline ends. Germline CDR1 reads MDHEN; CDR2 reads SYDVKM. CDR3 length: 13 amino acids. The CDR3 is CATRRPGVYEQYF. The DNA for the CDR3 is TGTGCCACCAGACGGCCCGGAGTCTACGAGCAGTACTTC.

The chain has TRBV12-3 or TRBV12-4 and TRBJ1-2; D is possibly TRBD1 (5 bases). CDR3 length: 15 amino acids. Trimming removed 4 bases from V and 6 bases from J, with 18 bases in between. This CDR3 reads CASSYKQGVLDGYTF. The CDR3 DNA is TGTGCCAGCAGTTACAAGCAGGGAGTGTTGGATGGCTACACCTTC.

This clonotype was seen only a few times. The chain uses TRBV9 and TRBJ2-2, with TRBD1 matching over 10 bases. The germline CDR1 and CDR2 sequences are SGDLS and YYNGEE. Trimming cost V 5 bases and J 3 bases; bases outside gene matches: 10. The CDR3 extends over 17 amino acids. DNA for the CDR3: TGTGCCAGCAGTCCGGCCGGGACAGGGGTCTACACCGGGGAGCTGTTTTTT. Residues: CASSPAGTGVYTGELFF.